One and the same sample provided the 6 T cell receptor beta chains below, sequenced in a study of breast tumors, draining lymph nodes, adjacent tissues. TCRdb re-derived calls from the multiplex PCR reads in MiXCR, one entry per CDR3 protein. The sample contains around 110,000 distinct CDR3 sequences, less than 40% of which appear only once. Samples came from axillary lymph nodes draining the breast cancer. Sequences were obtained from axillary lymph node tissue. Every receptor here comes from a female donor with breast cancer. Some clones in this sample may be carry-over from other donors' samples.

This clonotype was seen at least ten times. The V call is TRBV10-3, the J call TRBJ2-3; 11 positions match TRBD2. Germline V lookup: CDR1 ENHRY, CDR2 SYGVKD. Losses at the gene ends were 4 bases for V and 6 bases for J; bases not matched to a gene: 9. The CDR3 covers 16 residues. The CDR3 DNA follows: TGTGCCATCAGTGTAACTAGCGGGAGTGTGGGGGATACGCAGTATTTT. Translation: CAISVTSGSVGDTQYF.

This clonotype was found many times. The chain links TRBV5-1 to TRBJ2-7, with 12 bases matching TRBD2. Germline V gene lookup returns CDR1 SGHRS and CDR2 YFSETQ. The CDR3 contains 16 residues. V lost 0 bases, J lost 6 bases, and 7 bases stayed unmatched. As DNA, the CDR3 is TGCGCCAGCAGCTTGGGCCTAGCGGGAGGGCATACCGAGCAGTACTTC. Translating gives CASSLGLAGGHTEQYF.

As regards this clonotype: Sequence at one end of the junction differs from germline and may be a read error. The rearrangement uses TRBV2 and TRBJ2-2; the D gene is possibly TRBD1 (6 bases). CDR3 length: 14 amino acids. Germline values: CDR1 SNHLY, CDR2 FYNNEI. This chain's CDR3 is CASSLARGTGELFF. The CDR3 DNA sequence: TGTGCTAGCAGCTTGGCCAGGGGTACCGGGGAGCTGTTTTTC.

This clonotype came up many times. This rearrangement joins TRBV7-9 to TRBJ2-7; 16 bases line up with TRBD2. Germline assignment: CDR1 SEHNR and CDR2 FQNEAQ (reference sequence). V shed 5 bases, J shed 2 bases, and the junction held 12 bases outside the gene matches. CDR3 length: 19 residues. CDR3 loop: CASSHSGTSGRAVTYEQYF. The CDR3 DNA reads as TGTGCCAGCAGCCACTCCGGGACTAGCGGGAGGGCGGTTACCTACGAGCAGTACTTC.

This clonotype was seen repeatedly, ten times or more. The chain employs TRBV6-1 and TRBJ2-1, with 9 bases fitting TRBD2. The CDR3 has 15 amino acids. V shed 3 bases and J 7 bases; nucleotides not matched to a gene: 7. Per the germline V gene, CDR1 is MNHNS and CDR2 is SASEGT. CDR3 DNA: TGTGCCAGCAGTGAGCCGGGCGGGGGGGCAAATGAGCAGTTCTTC. This encodes CASSEPGGGANEQFF.

The rearrangement links TRBV29-1 to TRBJ2-1, with 8 bases matching TRBD2. This CDR3 contains 12 residues. In germline, CDR1 is SQVTM, CDR2 ANQGSEA. Losses at the gene ends were 7 bases for V and 3 bases for J; bases not matched to a gene: 2. As DNA, the CDR3 is TGCAGCGGTAGCGGGGTCTACAATGAGCAGTTCTTC. Translating gives CSGSGVYNEQFF.